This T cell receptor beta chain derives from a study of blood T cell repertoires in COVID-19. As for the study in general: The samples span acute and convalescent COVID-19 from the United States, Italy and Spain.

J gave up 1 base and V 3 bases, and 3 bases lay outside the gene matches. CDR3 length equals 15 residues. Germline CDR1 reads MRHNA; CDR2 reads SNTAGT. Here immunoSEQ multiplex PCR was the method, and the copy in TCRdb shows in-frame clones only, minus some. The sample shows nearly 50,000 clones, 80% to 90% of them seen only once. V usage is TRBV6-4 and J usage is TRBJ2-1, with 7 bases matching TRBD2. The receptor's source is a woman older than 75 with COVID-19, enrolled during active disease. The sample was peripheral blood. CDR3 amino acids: CASSDRGGSYNEQFF. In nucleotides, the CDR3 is TGTGCCAGCAGTGATCGGGGAGGGTCCTACAATGAGCAGTTCTTC.